Listed below are T cell receptor beta chains from one sample, sequenced in a study of blood T cell repertoires in COVID-19. Assay used: immunoSEQ multiplex PCR; TCRdb lists only in-frame clones, some missing. The sample lists about 220,000 clones; about 85% were seen once. Sequenced sample: peripheral blood. These receptors were obtained from a woman between 45 and 65 years old with COVID-19, enrolled during active disease. The CDR3 runs from the conserved cysteine through the conserved F or W. A D gene is named only where the DNA matches it firmly. The size entry is marked missing in some rows and otherwise reads once, few, many or a size class.

TRBD1	.	TRBV4-1	TRBJ2-2	TGCGCCAGCACCCAAGCGGGACAGGGGTCGCCCGGGGAGCTGTTTTTT	CASTQAGQGSPGELFF
.	.	TRBV2	TRBJ1-1	TGTGCCACCCCCATGCGGGTGAACACTGAAGCTTTCTTT	CATPMRVNTEAFF
.	.	TRBV11-3	TRBJ2-3	TGTGCCAGCATGGGACTGAGCACAGATACGCAGTATTTT	CASMGLSTDTQYF
.	.	TRBV12-2	TRBJ1-6	TGTGCAAGTCGCCCCGGGGGGTACAGCCCCAATTCACCCCTCCACTTT	CASRPGGYSPNSPLHF
TRBD1	.	TRBV9	TRBJ2-3	TGTGCCAGCAGCCTTAGACAGGGCATAGATACGCAGTATTTT	CASSLRQGIDTQYF
.	.	TRBV5-1	TRBJ2-2	TGCGCCAGCAAGGGGCAGGGCCCCGGGGAGCTGTTTTTT	CASKGQGPGELFF
.	.	TRBV21-1	TRBJ1-4	TGTGCCATCACGTACCGGGACAATCCTTCAACTAATGAAAAACTGTTTTTT	CAITYRDNPSTNEKLFF
.	.	TRBV27	TRBJ1-6	TGTGCCAGCAGTTTCCAGGATTCACCCCTCCACTTT	CASSFQDSPLHF
.	.	TRBV12-5	TRBJ1-2	TGTGCTAGTGGCCGCGCCAACGCTTGGAACTATGGCTACACCTTC	CASGRANAWNYGYTF
.	.	TRBV9	TRBJ2-5	TGTGCCAGCAACCGTCCCGGAGGAGAGACCCAGTACTTC	CASNRPGGETQYF
TRBD1	once	TRBV10-3	TRBJ2-7	TGTGCCATCAGTGAGGTTAGCAGGGGGAGTTACGAGCAGTACTTC	CAISEVSRGSYEQYF
.	.	TRBV24-1	TRBJ2-3	TGTGCCACCAGTGACCCCCTCCCTGGGGGGAGCACAGATACGCAGTATTTT	CATSDPLPGGSTDTQYF
TRBD1	.	TRBV5-1	TRBJ1-2	TGCGCCAGCAGCTCCGGGACAGGGAACTATGGCTACACCTTC	CASSSGTGNYGYTF
.	once	TRBV19	TRBJ1-3	TGTGCCAGTAGTACACCAGGGGCCTTCTCTGGAAACACCATATATTTT	CASSTPGAFSGNTIYF
.	once	TRBV19	TRBJ2-3	TGTGCCAGTAGTATAAGCAGGGTAACCCCAGATACGCAGTATTTT	CASSISRVTPDTQYF
TRBD1	.	TRBV24-1	TRBJ2-3	TGTGCCACCAGCGACAGGGGTTTAACCACAGATACGCAGTATTTT	CATSDRGLTTDTQYF
.	.	TRBV25-1	TRBJ2-1	TGTGCCAGCAGTGAATTTGGGGGGGCCGATGAGCAGTTCTTC	CASSEFGGADEQFF
TRBD1	.	TRBV10-2	TRBJ1-5	TGCGCCAGCAGTGGACAGGGGCATCAGCCCCAGCATTTT	CASSGQGHQPQHF
.	.	TRBV21-1	TRBJ2-5	TGTGCCAGCAGCAAAGGTAGCGGGGGGGCGGAGGAGACCCAGTACTTC	CASSKGSGGAEETQYF
.	.	TRBV19	TRBJ2-1	TGTGCCAGTAGTGGTCACCCTACGATCCAGCAGTTCTTC	CASSGHPTIQQFF
.	.	TRBV24-1	TRBJ1-2	TGTGCCACCAGTCGAGCGGGACAAGTATATGGCTACACCTTC	CATSRAGQVYGYTF
.	.	TRBV6-1	TRBJ1-1	TGTGCCAGCAGTGATCAGTTGTACACTGAAGCTTTCTTT	CASSDQLYTEAFF
.	.	TRBV19	TRBJ1-5	TGTGCCAGTAGTATAGGGGGGGTCGGTCAGCCCCAGCATTTT	CASSIGGVGQPQHF
.	.	TRBV27	TRBJ1-2	TGTGCCAGCAGTTCAGGGTTGATGAGGGGCTACACCTTC	CASSSGLMRGYTF
.	.	TRBV19	TRBJ1-1	TGTGCCAGTAAGGGGAGGGCCTACACTGAAGCTTTCTTT	CASKGRAYTEAFF
.	.	TRBV27	TRBJ2-3	TGTGCCAGCAGTTTAGAGGATAACACAGATACGCAGTATTTT	CASSLEDNTDTQYF
.	.	TRBV5-8	TRBJ1-5	TGTGCCAGCAGCTTGGCCTGGGCAGGAAGCAATCAGCCCCAGCATTTT	CASSLAWAGSNQPQHF
TRBD1	.	TRBV10-3	TRBJ1-2	TGTGCCATCAGTGCGGACAGGGGCGCCTATGGCTACACCTTC	CAISADRGAYGYTF
.	.	TRBV5-4	TRBJ2-4	TGTGCCAGCAGCCAGGGGGGAGCCCGAGCCAAAAACATTCAGTACTTC	CASSQGGARAKNIQYF
.	few	TRBV5-1	TRBJ2-7	TGCGCCAGCAGCTTGGTGGGGGGGCCAACCTACGAGCAGTACTTC	CASSLVGGPTYEQYF
.	.	TRBV5-8	TRBJ1-6	TGTGCCAGCGTCGTCCAGGCAGGCCTGAGCTCCTATAATTCACCCCTCCACTTT	CASVVQAGLSSYNSPLHF
TRBD2	.	TRBV24-1	TRBJ2-7	TGTGCCACTAGCGGACAAGGGAGGGACGAGCAGTACTTC	CATSGQGRDEQYF
.	.	TRBV7-6	TRBJ2-7	TGTGCCAGCAGTCAAACAGGGAGTAGGCAGTACTTC	CASSQTGSRQYF
.	once	TRBV19	TRBJ1-4	TGTGCCAGTAGCGCCTGGCCCGCGGCCCTTGAAAAACTGTTTTTT	CASSAWPAALEKLFF
TRBD2	.	TRBV7-2	TRBJ2-1	TGTGCCAGCAGCTTCGGGGCTAGCGGTGGGAATGAGCAGTTCTTC	CASSFGASGGNEQFF
TRBD1	.	TRBV27	TRBJ1-5	TGTGCCAGCAGTTTATCAGGGGGCTATCAGCCCCAGCATTTT	CASSLSGGYQPQHF
TRBD1	many	TRBV19	TRBJ1-5	TGTGCCAGTAGTGAGGGTCCAGGGGGCATTAAGAATCAGCCCCAGCATTTT	CASSEGPGGIKNQPQHF
TRBD1	.	TRBV11-3	TRBJ2-7	TGTGCCAGCAGCTTAGGGAGGACAGGGGGTCGGTTC	CASSLGRTGGRF
.	once	TRBV21-1	TRBJ2-4	TGTGCCAGCAGCAAATACCAGGGACAAACGGCCAAAAACATTCAGTACTTC	CASSKYQGQTAKNIQYF
.	.	TRBV2	TRBJ2-2	TGTGCCAGCAGCATATCGGGAATTCAGGGGGAGCTGTTTTTT	CASSISGIQGELFF
.	.	TRBV9	TRBJ1-2	TGTGCCAGCAGCGTAGGGGGGGGACGGAGCTATGGCTACACCTTC	CASSVGGGRSYGYTF
TRBD2	.	TRBV2	TRBJ2-3	TGTGCCAGCAGCGAAAACCCGGGACTAGTTTTACGGGGCACAGATACGCAGTATTTT	CASSENPGLVLRGTDTQYF
TRBD1	.	TRBV7-2	TRBJ1-6	TGTGCCAGCAGTCTTGGACAGGGGAGATCACCCCTCCACTTT	CASSLGQGRSPLHF
.	.	TRBV12-5	TRBJ1-2	TGTGCTAGTGGTTTGGAAACAGGGAGTTTTAATGGCTACACCTTC	CASGLETGSFNGYTF
TRBD1	.	TRBV13	TRBJ1-1	TGTGCCAGCAGCTTATATTCTCCGACAGGGGGCACTGAAGCTTTCTTT	CASSLYSPTGGTEAFF
TRBD2	.	TRBV4-2	TRBJ2-1	TGTGCCAGCAGCCAAGCAAGCGGGGGGGCTTTAGACAATGAGCAGTTCTTC	CASSQASGGALDNEQFF
.	once	TRBV3-1/TRBV3-2	TRBJ1-6	TGTGCCAGCAGCCCCTACACGACAGATACACCCCTCCACTTT	CASSPYTTDTPLHF
.	.	TRBV7-2	TRBJ2-7	TGTGCCAGCAGCTCTGGGACACACTCCTACGAGCAGTACTTC	CASSSGTHSYEQYF
TRBD1	.	TRBV3-1/TRBV3-2	TRBJ1-5	TGTGCCAGCAGCCAACCGACAGGGGCCGGGGGTCAGCCCCAGCATTTT	CASSQPTGAGGQPQHF
TRBD1	.	TRBV3-1/TRBV3-2	TRBJ2-3	TGTGCCAGCAGTCAAAACAGGGGGCTGGATACGCAGTATTTT	CASSQNRGLDTQYF
.	.	TRBV11-2	TRBJ2-2	TGTGCCAGCAGCGCCCCCGGACAGTTAGTAGGGGAGCTGTTTTTT	CASSAPGQLVGELFF